This T cell receptor (beta chain) came from a study of cytomegalovirus exposure and HLA in healthy donors. Study conclusions and caveats: As was reported, the HLA-A and HLA-B alleles of most subjects were accurately predicted from TCR beta sequences.

In regard to this clone: Its antigen is unidentified.

J gave up 3 bases and V 4 bases, and 8 bases lay outside the gene matches. Germline CDR1 is SGHRS and CDR2 is YFSETQ. The CDR3 length is 15 residues. PCR used 60 Vbeta primers and 13 Jbeta primers. Clones were read by immunoSEQ multiplex PCR, and TCRdb kept only the in-frame ones, dropping some. The sample yields approximately 55,000 clones, 81% seen once. The chain links TRBV5-1 to TRBJ2-7, with TRBD2 matching over 9 bases. This clonotype originated in a boy aged 5-17 years in good health and CMV-seropositive. The sequenced sample was PBMCs. Here the CDR3 reads CASSPTAAGGYEQYF. The CDR3 bases are TGCGCCAGCAGCCCCACGGCAGCGGGGGGCTACGAGCAGTACTTC.